This is a list of T cell receptor beta chains from one sample in a study of blood T cell repertoires in COVID-19. Produced via immunoSEQ multiplex PCR; TCRdb's table is partial and in-frame only. The table has approximately 130,000 clones, approximately 89% seen once. What was sequenced was peripheral blood. Receptors originate from a human donor in a cohort sampled during active COVID-19. CDR3s include the opening cysteine and the closing phenylalanine or tryptophan.

V: TRBV24-1; CDR3: CATMEETRCQEETQYF
V: TRBV5-1; CDR3: CASSSRYELVQSDTQYF
V: TRBV11-2; CDR3: CASSFPGLASDTEQFF
V: TRBV19; CDR3: CASSPTAGAVTGELFF
V: TRBV28; CDR3: CASSLRPQPQHF
V: TRBV1; CDR3: CTSSHYNGGQRITDTQYF
V: TRBV6-1; CDR3: CASSEGTANTDTQYF
V: TRBV6-2/TRBV6-3; CDR3: CASSYSSSGGGRWVEQFF
V: TRBV7-7; CDR3: CASSLEGGLGTQYF
V: TRBV14; CDR3: CASSQRRTGTYGYTF
V: TRBV5-5; CDR3: CASSHATGSSGNTIYF
V: TRBV4-3; CDR3: CASSQPRDPNYNEQFF
V: TRBV7-9; CDR3: CASSLGLAGADTQYF
V: TRBV27; CDR3: CASSEYTNSPLHF
V: TRBV6-2/TRBV6-3; CDR3: CASSYSSWQGDLTNEKLFF
V: TRBV13; CDR3: CASSPRGRHWGYTF
V: TRBV21-1; CDR3: CASSKVREAKNIQYF
V: TRBV2; CDR3: CASRSSRDTQYF
V: TRBV12-5; CDR3: CASGPPTGELFF
V: TRBV18; CDR3: CASSPPRQREYETQYF
V: TRBV9; CDR3: CASSPQGGGNSPLHF
V: TRBV19; CDR3: CASSTDRVNSQYF
V: TRBV5-6; CDR3: CASSIVPGQGMNTEAFF
V: TRBV7-6; CDR3: CASSPPGRLARTQETQYF
V: TRBV19; CDR3: CASSIGPQNTEAFF
V: TRBV10-1; CDR3: CASSKGKRGGGYTF
V: TRBV6-2/TRBV6-3; CDR3: CASSYSSTPEETQYF
V: TRBV19; CDR3: CASSMSRGGEQYF
V: TRBV27; CDR3: CASRLAGAPSYEQYF
V: TRBV6-5; CDR3: CAGSRGLRTEAFF
V: TRBV7-2; CDR3: CASRAQNYEQYF
V: TRBV5-4; CDR3: CASSLAGLAGRSGEQFF
V: TRBV7-2; CDR3: CASSSGQGGPTDTQYF
V: TRBV12-3/TRBV12-4; CDR3: CASSQSVYEQYF
V: TRBV10-3; CDR3: CAISTDRRGGYTF
V: TRBV6-2/TRBV6-3; CDR3: CASSPTTGTGSNQPQHF
V: TRBV15; CDR3: CATSRDRQGGTQYF
V: TRBV7-9; CDR3: CASSPGEVGNYEQYF
V: TRBV7-2; CDR3: CASSLRGATEAFF
V: TRBV20-1; CDR3: CSAAGVDTQYF
V: TRBV7-9; CDR3: CASSAGQGYTEAFF